This TCR beta chain is drawn from a study of T cell responses to AZD1222 COVID-19 vaccine. Study-wide results and limits: Spike-specific TCR breadth rose after two AZD1222 doses, and depth rose as well.

TCRdb's copy holds only in-frame clones and misses some; the assay was immunoSEQ multiplex PCR. The table has roughly 100,000 clones, about 88% seen once; the top ten hold approximately 18%. With regard to this clone: Its antigen is as yet unknown.

Germline values: CDR1 MGHRA, CDR2 YSYEKL. The junction had 10 bases not matched to a gene; V was cut back by 4 bases and J by 3 bases. There are 16 residues in the CDR3. The sample was peripheral blood, taken on day 0 of AZD1222 vaccination. The rearrangement joins TRBV4-1 to TRBJ1-1; 8 nucleotides match TRBD1. This receptor was obtained from an adult in good health. The CDR3 is CASSPRQGAMDTEAFF. CDR3 sequence (DNA): TGCGCCAGCAGCCCCCGGCAGGGGGCTATGGACACTGAAGCTTTCTTT.